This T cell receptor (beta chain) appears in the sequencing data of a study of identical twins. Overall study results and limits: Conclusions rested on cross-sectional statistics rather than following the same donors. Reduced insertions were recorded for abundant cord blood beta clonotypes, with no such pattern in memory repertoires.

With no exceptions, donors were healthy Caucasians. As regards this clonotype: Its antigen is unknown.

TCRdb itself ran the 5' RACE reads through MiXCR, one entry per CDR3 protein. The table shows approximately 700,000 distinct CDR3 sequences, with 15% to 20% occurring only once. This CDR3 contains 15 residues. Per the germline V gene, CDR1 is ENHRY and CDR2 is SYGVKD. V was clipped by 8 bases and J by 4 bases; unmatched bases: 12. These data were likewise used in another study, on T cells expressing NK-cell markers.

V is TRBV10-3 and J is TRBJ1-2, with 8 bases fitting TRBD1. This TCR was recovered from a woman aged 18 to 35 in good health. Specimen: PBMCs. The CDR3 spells CAIRRQGADLYGYTF. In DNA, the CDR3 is TGTGCCATCCGTCGGCAGGGGGCGGACCTCTATGGCTACACCTTC.